Following are 5 T cell receptor beta chains from one sample sequenced in a study of a mutant IDH1 vaccine in newly diagnosed glioma. Measured with immunoSEQ multiplex PCR; TCRdb has only the in-frame clones, and not every one. This sample yields 30,000 to 40,000 clones, of which less than 90% are seen a single time; about 2.2% belongs to the top ten. Their target antigens are unknown. Time point specified: week 11, during vaccination. A single vaccine dose contained 300 ug of mutant IDH1 20-mer peptide, and topical imiquimod was used with it. Specimen: PBMCs, collected from a glioma patient whose treatment included an IDH1 peptide vaccine. The receptors originated from a man aged 40-50 years with glioma.

The J gene is TRBJ2-4, the V gene TRBV4-1, with 9 bases lining up with TRBD2. The CDR3 sequence is 21 residues long. The ends lost 0 bases at V and 0 bases at J; junction bases unmatched: 15. Germline values: CDR1 MGHRA, CDR2 YSYEKL. The CDR3 loop reads CASSQDWLAGNNVLAKNIQYF. DNA for the CDR3: TGCGCCAGCAGCCAAGATTGGCTAGCGGGAAATAACGTACTAGCCAAAAACATTCAGTACTTC.

The chain carries TRBV18 and TRBJ1-3; 9 bases are a match to TRBD1. The CDR3 is 16 amino acids. V dropped 3 bases and J dropped 1; count of bases not matched to a gene: 4. CDR1 is KGHSH, CDR2 LQKENI, per germline. CDR3 amino acids: CASSPGTGPSGNTIYF. The CDR3 nucleotides read TGTGCCAGCTCACCGGGGACAGGGCCTTCTGGAAACACCATATATTTT. The full variable domain, with the rest looked up from reference TRBV18 and TRBJ1-3, is NAGVMQNPRHLVRRRGQEARLRCSPMKGHSHVYWYRQLPEEGLKFMVYLQKENIIDESGMPKERFSAEFPKEGPSILRIQQVVRGDSAAYFCASSPGTGPSGNTIYFGEGSWLTVV.

This clone is termed medium-sized. The chain recombines TRBV7-2 with TRBJ1-5; 8 bases map to TRBD1. There are 15 residues in the CDR3. The germline gives CDR1 SGHTA, CDR2 FQGNSA. J lost 5 bases, V lost 5 bases, and 8 bases had no gene match. Here the CDR3 reads CASSLGQGGYQPQHF. Here the CDR3 DNA reads TGTGCCAGCAGCCTCGGACAGGGAGGATATCAGCCCCAGCATTTT.

This chain uses TRBV10-2 with TRBJ2-1, with 9 positions matching TRBD2. The length of the CDR3 is 16 residues. Germline CDR1 is WSHSY and CDR2 is SAAADI. V gave up 4 bases and J gave up 5 bases; unmatched junction bases: 9. This chain's CDR3 is CASSGGSGSTHNEQFF. For the CDR3, the DNA is TGCGCCAGCAGTGGGGGTAGCGGGAGTACCCACAATGAGCAGTTCTTC.

The chain carries TRBV4-1 and TRBJ2-2; 7 bases agree with TRBD1. This CDR3 has 15 residues. V was clipped by 4 bases and J by 8 bases; unmatched bases: 10. CDR1 and CDR2 (germline): MGHRA, YSYEKL. The CDR3 sequence: CASSPADRPEGELFF. CDR3 DNA sequence: TGCGCCAGCAGCCCCGCGGACAGGCCGGAGGGGGAGCTGTTTTTT.